This T cell receptor (beta chain) was captured by sequencing in a study of radiation and T cells in renal cell carcinoma. Study-wide results and caveats: In nephrectomy-only tumors, top 100 clonotypes averaged roughly 40%, versus around 50% irradiated. Irradiated tumors held more dominant CDR3 motifs than control tumors.

The treatment denotes: treatment-naive control, cytoreductive nephrectomy. The patient's renal cell carcinoma had clear cell pathology. Control tumor donors were several females and ten to twelve males, median age approximately 50 years. Assay used: immunoSEQ multiplex PCR; TCRdb lists only in-frame clones, some missing. The sample holds 15,000 or so clones; 62% are singletons and the top ten take roughly a sixth. With respect to this clone: Antigen: not known.

This receptor was identified in a man in his 60s with renal cell carcinoma. Sample: tumor tissue, taken from a patient whose treatment was nephrectomy without radiotherapy.

The CDR3 loop is CASSFRGADTDTQYF. The CDR3 nucleotides are TGTGCCAGCAGTTTCAGGGGGGCGGACACAGATACGCAGTATTTT. V gene TRBV27 combines with J gene TRBJ2-3; a possible D gene is TRBD1 (7 bases). From germline, CDR1 is MNHEY and CDR2 SMNVEV (reference sequence). Trimming took 3 bases from V and 2 from J, leaving 12 bases between them. The CDR3 loop spans 15 amino acids.